This T cell receptor delta chain was recorded in a study of Vγ9Vδ2 T cells in congenital toxoplasmosis (dated by TCRdb to 2020 to 2022). About the study as a whole: Congenital toxoplasmosis was diagnosed using IgG, IgM and IgA serology, Western blot and an in-house interferon-gamma release assay. At 2 months, TCR sequencing included roughly five infected and around eleven uninfected infants, and at 1 year it included 3 infected and 4 uninfected infants. This study compared the CDR3 repertoires of the gamma and delta chains in sorted blood gammadelta T cells from congenitally T. gondii-infected infants versus uninfected infants. Repertoire sequencing was done on samples from infants at 2 months after birth and at 1 year of age.

cDNA was generated in one tube by template-switch reverse transcription with TRGC- and TRDC-specific primers, using SuperScript II. The TRGC primer was designed so that it would bind both of the constant genes TRGC1 and TRGC2. The KAPA Real-Time Library Amplification Kit was used for TRG and TRD amplification, and AMPure XP bead purification was performed between steps. Index PCR with the Nextera XT Index Kit was used to add Illumina sequencing adapters. TRG and TRD amplicons were sequenced on an Illumina MiSeq with the V2 300 kit, giving 150 bp paired-end reads. As for how the authors treated the data: Before any further analysis, FastQC version 0.11.8 was used to assess read quality. Reads were mapped to GenBank TRG or TRD reference genes, and MiXCR version 3.0.3 was used to assemble CDR3 sequences. Default MiXCR settings were used with one exception: TRDD gene segments were assembled from 3 consecutive nucleotides instead of 5. N additions, CDR3 length, J segment length and clonotype sharing between samples were computed with VDJtools version 1.2.1. Out-of-frame CDR3 sequences and those containing stop codons were excluded from analysis. The overlap of infant repertoires with previously published Vgamma9Vdelta2 repertoires from fetal, cord blood and adult blood was compared. TCRdb processed the public reads again with the CATT caller, after which rows with matching DNA were combined. Clone size and V and J calls follow TCRdb, not the original study. A total of several hundred delta-chain clones appear in this sample, roughly 53% of them only once. The ten largest account for about 30% of the sample.

The CDR3, cysteine through phenylalanine, is 18 amino acids long. Only the CDR3 portion is preserved as DNA: 54 bases, with reading frame beginning at the first base. Relative to germline, V is missing 3 bases and J is missing 3 bases, with 4 bases of the junction outside any gene match. For CDR1 and CDR2, the germline V gene lists GEAIGNYY and EKD. Findings and caveats that apply to the study as a whole: Compared with uninfected infants, infected infants at 2 months appeared to have fewer N additions in their TRGV9 and TRDV2 CDR3s, and this was especially true for TRDV2-TRDJ1 sequences. Germline-encoded fetal-type TRDV2 CDR3 sequences seemed more prevalent in infected than uninfected approximately 2-month-old infants, suggesting an in utero expansion footprint. A public TRGV9 clonotype was highly prevalent in both infected and uninfected infants. Repertoire differences between infected and uninfected infants were less clear at 1 year of age than at 2 months. Two months was the earliest age with enough suitable sample material for TCR repertoire analysis, so newborn repertoires were not sequenced.

To note about this clone: Its antigen has not been determined. A far larger clone is only one base removed, so a read error is likely.

Mothers of both infected and uninfected infants received the same treatment, using spiramycin and/or pyrimethamine plus sulfadiazine plus folinic acid. Every infant, whether infected or uninfected, was delivered at term after more than 37 weeks of gestation. Approximately 1 mL of blood was processed into PBMCs by Lymphoprep gradient centrifugation, then cryopreserved in liquid nitrogen and shipped to Belgium. Thawed PBMCs were labeled with Zombie NIR viability dye and stained with CD3, TCR gammadelta, Vgamma9 and Vdelta2 antibodies. Sorting of CD3+ TCRgammadelta+ T cells was performed on a FACSAria III, with a mean purity of about 98%. For each sample, RNA was extracted from approximately 9,600 sorted gammadelta T cells with the RNeasy Micro Kit. The study infants had mothers who were enrolled with primary T. gondii infection during pregnancy. Peripheral blood samples from the infants were taken at an outpatient microbiology and virology center in Pavia, Italy.

The TCR was taken from a child younger than 10 born to a mother with Toxoplasma gondii infection during pregnancy, either congenitally infected or uninfected (not recorded which). Recombination linked TRDV2 to TRDJ3; 13 central nucleotides agree with TRDD3. No J segment appears in TCRdb, so it was assigned here by matching the sequence to germline. The sample taken for sequencing was gamma-delta T cells from blood. This receptor carries the CDR3 CACDVLGDTYWDTRQMFF. In nucleotide form, the sequence is TGTGCCTGTGACGTACTGGGGGATACGTACTGGGACACCCGACAGATGTTTTTC.